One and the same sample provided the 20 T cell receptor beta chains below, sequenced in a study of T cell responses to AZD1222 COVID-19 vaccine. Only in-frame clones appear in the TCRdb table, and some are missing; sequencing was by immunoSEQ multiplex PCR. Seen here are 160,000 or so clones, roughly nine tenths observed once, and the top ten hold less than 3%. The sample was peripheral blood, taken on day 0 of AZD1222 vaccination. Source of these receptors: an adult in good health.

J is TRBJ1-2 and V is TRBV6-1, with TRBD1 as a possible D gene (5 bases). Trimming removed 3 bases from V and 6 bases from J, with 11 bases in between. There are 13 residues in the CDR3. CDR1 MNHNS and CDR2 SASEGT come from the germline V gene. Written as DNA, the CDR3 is TGTGCCAGCAGTGACGGGGCAGGGAATGGCTACACCTTC. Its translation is CASSDGAGNGYTF.

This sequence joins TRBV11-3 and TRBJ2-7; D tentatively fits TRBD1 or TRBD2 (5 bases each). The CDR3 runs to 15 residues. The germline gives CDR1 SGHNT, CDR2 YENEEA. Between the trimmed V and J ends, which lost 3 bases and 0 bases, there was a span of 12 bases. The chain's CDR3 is CASSLGRLSSYEQYF. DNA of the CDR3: TGTGCCAGCAGCTTGGGACGACTGAGCTCCTACGAGCAGTACTTC.

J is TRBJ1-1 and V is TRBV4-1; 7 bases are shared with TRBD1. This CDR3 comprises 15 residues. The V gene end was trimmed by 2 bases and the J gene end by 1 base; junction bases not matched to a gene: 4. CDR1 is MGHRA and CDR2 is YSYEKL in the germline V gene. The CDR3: CASSQPGQKNTEAFF. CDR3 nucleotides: TGCGCCAGCAGCCAACCGGGACAGAAGAACACTGAAGCTTTCTTT.

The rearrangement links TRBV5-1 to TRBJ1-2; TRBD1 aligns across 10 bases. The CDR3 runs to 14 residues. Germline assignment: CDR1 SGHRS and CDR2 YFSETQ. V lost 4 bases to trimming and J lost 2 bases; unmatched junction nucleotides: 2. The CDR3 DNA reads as TGCGCCAGCAGCCAGACAGGGGGCAACTATGGCTACACCTTC. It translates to CASSQTGGNYGYTF.

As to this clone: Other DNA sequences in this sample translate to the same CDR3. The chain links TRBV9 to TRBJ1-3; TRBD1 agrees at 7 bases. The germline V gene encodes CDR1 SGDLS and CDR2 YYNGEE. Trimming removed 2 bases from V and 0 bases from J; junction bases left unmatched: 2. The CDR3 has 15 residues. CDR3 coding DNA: TGTGCCAGCAGCGTGGGGACAGTCTCTGGAAACACCATATATTTT. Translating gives CASSVGTVSGNTIYF.

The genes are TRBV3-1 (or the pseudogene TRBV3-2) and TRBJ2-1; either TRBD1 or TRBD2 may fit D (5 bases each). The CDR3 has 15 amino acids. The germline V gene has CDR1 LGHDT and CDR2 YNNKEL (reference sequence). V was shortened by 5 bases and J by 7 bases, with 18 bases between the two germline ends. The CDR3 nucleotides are TGTGCCAGCAGCAAAGCCGGGACCCTCATTAATGAGCAGTTCTTC. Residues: CASSKAGTLINEQFF.

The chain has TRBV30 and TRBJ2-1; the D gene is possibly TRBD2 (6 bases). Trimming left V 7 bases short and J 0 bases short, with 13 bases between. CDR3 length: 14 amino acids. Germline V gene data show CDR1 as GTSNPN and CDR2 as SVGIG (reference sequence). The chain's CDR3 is CAFSEGYSYNEQFF. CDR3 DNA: TGTGCCTTCTCGGAGGGGTACTCCTACAATGAGCAGTTCTTC.

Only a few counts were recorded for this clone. CDR3: CASSADRETEAFF. The CDR3 nucleotides read TGTGCCAGCAGCGCCGACAGGGAAACTGAAGCTTTCTTT. The chain combines TRBV11-2 with TRBJ1-1, with TRBD1 matching over 7 bases. The germline V gene has CDR1 SGHAT and CDR2 FQNNGV. Trimming cost V 5 bases and J 5 bases; bases outside gene matches: 5. The CDR3 runs to 13 residues.

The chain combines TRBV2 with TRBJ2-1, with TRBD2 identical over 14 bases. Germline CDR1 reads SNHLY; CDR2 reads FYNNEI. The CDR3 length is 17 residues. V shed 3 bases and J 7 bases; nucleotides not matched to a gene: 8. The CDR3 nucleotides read TGTGCCAGCAGTGACGGGACTAGCGGGAGTAAGTCAAATGAGCAGTTCTTC. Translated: CASSDGTSGSKSNEQFF.

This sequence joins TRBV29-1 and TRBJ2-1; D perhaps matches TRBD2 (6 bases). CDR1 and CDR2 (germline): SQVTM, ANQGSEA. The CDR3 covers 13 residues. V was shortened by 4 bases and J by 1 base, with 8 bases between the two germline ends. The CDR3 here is CSVVAGSYNEQFF. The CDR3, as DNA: TGCAGCGTTGTGGCGGGATCCTACAATGAGCAGTTCTTC.

CDR3: CASSYSAGGLTGELFF. The CDR3, as DNA: TGTGCCAGCAGTTACTCGGCGGGAGGGTTAACCGGGGAGCTGTTTTTT. V is TRBV6-2 or TRBV6-3 and J is TRBJ2-2, with TRBD2 matching over 9 bases. V dropped 0 bases and J dropped 5; count of bases not matched to a gene: 4. The CDR3 runs 16 residues. CDR1 MNHEY and CDR2 SVGEGT come from the germline V gene.

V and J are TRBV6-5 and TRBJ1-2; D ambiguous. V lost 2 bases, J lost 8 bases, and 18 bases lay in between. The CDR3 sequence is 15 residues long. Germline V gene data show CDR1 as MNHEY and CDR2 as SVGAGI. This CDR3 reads CASSYVQRDLWGYTF. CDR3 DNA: TGTGCCAGCAGTTACGTCCAGCGGGATCTATGGGGCTACACCTTC.

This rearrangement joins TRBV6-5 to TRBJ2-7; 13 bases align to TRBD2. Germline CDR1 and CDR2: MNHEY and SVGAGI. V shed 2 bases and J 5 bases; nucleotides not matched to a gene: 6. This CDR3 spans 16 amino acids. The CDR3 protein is CASSYSSGLAGDEQYF. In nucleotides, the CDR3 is TGTGCCAGCAGTTACAGCTCCGGACTAGCGGGAGACGAGCAGTACTTC.

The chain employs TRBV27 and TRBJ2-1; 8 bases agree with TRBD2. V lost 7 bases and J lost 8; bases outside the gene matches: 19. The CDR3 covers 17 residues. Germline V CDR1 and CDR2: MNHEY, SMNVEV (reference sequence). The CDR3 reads CASIPRGAGALFYEQFF. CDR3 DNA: TGTGCCAGCATTCCTAGAGGAGCGGGAGCGCTATTCTATGAGCAGTTCTTC.

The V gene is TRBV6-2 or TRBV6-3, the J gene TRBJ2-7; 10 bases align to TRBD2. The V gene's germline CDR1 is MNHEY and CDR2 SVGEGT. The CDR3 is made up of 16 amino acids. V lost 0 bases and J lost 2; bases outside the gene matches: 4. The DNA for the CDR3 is TGTGCCAGCAGTTACTCGTGGACTAGCGGCACCTACGAGCAGTACTTC. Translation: CASSYSWTSGTYEQYF.

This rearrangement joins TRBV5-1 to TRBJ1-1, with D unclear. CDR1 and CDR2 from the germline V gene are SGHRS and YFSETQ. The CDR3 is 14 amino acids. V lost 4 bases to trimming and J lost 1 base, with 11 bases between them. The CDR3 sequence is CASSREAGNTEAFF. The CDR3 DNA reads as TGCGCCAGCAGCAGGGAAGCAGGGAACACTGAAGCTTTCTTT.

The CDR3 DNA is TGTGCCAGCAGCTTAACTAGCGACACAGATACGCAGTATTTT. Its translation is CASSLTSDTDTQYF. The chain has TRBV7-9 and TRBJ2-3; TRBD2 matches at 7 bases. The CDR3 runs 14 residues. Germline CDR1 reads SEHNR; CDR2 reads FQNEAQ (reference sequence). V trimming: 2 bases; J trimming: 2 bases; junction bases outside the gene matches: 1.

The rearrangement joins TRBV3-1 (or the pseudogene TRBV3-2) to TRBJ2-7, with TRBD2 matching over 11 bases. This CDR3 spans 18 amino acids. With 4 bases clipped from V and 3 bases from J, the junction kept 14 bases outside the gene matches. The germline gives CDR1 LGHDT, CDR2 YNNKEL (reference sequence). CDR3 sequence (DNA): TGTGCCAGCAGCCCATACCGTAGCGGGAGGGCCGTAAGCTACGAGCAGTACTTC. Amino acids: CASSPYRSGRAVSYEQYF.

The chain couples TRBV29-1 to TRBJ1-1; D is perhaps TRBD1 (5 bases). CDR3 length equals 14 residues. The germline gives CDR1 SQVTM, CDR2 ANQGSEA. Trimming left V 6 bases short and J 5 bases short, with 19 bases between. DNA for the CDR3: TGCAGCGTCGCCGGGCAGGGTTGGGGAACTGAAGCTTTCTTT. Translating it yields CSVAGQGWGTEAFF.

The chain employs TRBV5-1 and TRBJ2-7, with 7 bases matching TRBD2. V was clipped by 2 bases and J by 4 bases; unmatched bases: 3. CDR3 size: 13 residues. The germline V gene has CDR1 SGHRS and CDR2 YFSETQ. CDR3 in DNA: TGCGCCAGCAGCTTCCGGGAGGCGTACGAGCAGTACTTC. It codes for CASSFREAYEQYF.